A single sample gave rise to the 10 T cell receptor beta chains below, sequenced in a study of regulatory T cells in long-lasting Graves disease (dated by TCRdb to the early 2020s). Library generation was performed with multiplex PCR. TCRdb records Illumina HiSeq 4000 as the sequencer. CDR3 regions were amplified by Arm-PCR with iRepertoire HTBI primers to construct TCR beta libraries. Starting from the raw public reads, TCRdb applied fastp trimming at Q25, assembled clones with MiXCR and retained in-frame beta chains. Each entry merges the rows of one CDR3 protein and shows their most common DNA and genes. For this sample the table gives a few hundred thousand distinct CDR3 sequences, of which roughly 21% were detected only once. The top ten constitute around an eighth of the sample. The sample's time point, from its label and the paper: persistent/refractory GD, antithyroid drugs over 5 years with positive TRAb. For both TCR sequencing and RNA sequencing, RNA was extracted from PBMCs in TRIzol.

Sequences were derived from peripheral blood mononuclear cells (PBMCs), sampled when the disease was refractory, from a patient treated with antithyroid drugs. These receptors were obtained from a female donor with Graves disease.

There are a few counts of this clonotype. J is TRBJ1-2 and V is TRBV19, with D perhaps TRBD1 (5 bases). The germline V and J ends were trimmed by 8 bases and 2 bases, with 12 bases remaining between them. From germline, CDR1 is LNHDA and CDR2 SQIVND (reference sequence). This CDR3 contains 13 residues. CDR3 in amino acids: CASGAHKNYGYTF. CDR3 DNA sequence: TGTGCCAGTGGGGCCCATAAGAACTATGGCTACACCTTC.

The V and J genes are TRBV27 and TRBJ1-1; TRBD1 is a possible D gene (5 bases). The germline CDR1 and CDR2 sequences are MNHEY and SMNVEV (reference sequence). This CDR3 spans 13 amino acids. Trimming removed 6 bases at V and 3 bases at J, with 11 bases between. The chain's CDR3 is CASRSTGDTEAFF. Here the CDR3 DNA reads TGTGCCAGCAGATCGACGGGGGACACTGAAGCTTTCTTT.

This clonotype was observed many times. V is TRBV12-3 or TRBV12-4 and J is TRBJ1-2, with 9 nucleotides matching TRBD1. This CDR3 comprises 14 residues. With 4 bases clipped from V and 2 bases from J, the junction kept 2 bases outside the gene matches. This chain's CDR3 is CASSYRGRNYGYTF. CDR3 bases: TGTGCCAGCAGTTACAGGGGGCGAAACTATGGCTACACCTTC.

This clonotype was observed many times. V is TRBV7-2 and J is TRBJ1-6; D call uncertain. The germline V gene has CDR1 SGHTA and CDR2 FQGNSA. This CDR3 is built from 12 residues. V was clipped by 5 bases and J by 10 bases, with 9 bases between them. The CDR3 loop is CASSLGSSPLHF. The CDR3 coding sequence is TGTGCCAGCAGCCTTGGGTCGTCACCCCTCCACTTT.

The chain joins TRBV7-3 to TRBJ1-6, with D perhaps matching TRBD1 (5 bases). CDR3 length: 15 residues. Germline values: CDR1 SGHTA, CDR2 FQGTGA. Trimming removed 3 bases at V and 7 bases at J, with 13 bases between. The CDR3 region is CASSLGGDRNSPLHF. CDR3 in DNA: TGTGCCAGCAGCTTGGGGGGGGATAGGAATTCACCCCTCCACTTT. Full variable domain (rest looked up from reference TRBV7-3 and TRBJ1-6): GAGVSQTPSNKVTEKGKYVELRCDPISGHTALYWYRQSLGQGPEFLIYFQGTGAADDSGLPNDRFFAVRPEGSVSTLKIQRTERGDSAVYLCASSLGGDRNSPLHFGNGTRLTVT.

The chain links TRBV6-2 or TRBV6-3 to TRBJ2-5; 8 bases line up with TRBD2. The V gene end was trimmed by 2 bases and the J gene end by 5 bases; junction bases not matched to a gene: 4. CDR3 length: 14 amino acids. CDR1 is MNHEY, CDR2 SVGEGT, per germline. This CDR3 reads CASSYQRGRETQYF. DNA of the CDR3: TGTGCCAGCAGTTACCAGCGGGGGAGGGAGACCCAGTACTTC.

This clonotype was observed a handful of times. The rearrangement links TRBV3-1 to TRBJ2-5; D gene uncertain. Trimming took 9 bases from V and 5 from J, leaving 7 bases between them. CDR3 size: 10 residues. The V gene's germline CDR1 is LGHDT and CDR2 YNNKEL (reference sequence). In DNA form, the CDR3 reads TGTGCCAGGTTGCAGGAGACCCAGTACTTC. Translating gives CARLQETQYF.

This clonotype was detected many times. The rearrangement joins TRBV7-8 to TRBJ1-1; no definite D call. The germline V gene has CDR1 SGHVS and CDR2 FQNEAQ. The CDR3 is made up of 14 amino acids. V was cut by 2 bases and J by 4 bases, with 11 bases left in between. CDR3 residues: CASSLMGSGTEAFF. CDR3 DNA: TGTGCCAGCAGCTTAATGGGGTCAGGCACTGAAGCTTTCTTT.

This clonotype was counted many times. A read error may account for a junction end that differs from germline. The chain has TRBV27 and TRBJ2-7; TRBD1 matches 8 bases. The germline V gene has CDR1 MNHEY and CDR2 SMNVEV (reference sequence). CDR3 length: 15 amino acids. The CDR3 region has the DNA TGTGCCAGCAGCTTATCAGGGGGCAGTTCCTACGAGCAGTACTTC. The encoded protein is CASSLSGGSSYEQYF.

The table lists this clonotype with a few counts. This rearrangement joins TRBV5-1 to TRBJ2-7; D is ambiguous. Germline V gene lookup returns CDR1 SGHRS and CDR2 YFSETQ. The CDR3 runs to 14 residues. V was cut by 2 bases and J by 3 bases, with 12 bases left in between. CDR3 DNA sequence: TGCGCCAGCAGCTTATCCTGGCAGCTCTACGAGCAGTACTTC. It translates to CASSLSWQLYEQYF.